One and the same sample provided the 10 T cell receptor beta chains below, sequenced in a study of blood T cell repertoires in COVID-19. Assay: immunoSEQ multiplex PCR; the TCRdb copy retains only in-frame clones and omits some. Of approximately 260,000 clones listed, around 82% are singletons. Sequenced input: peripheral blood. The receptors were sampled from a woman older than 75 with active or convalescent COVID-19.

Worth noting for this clone: The sample contains more than one DNA sequence encoding this CDR3. The rearrangement uses TRBV12-3 or TRBV12-4 and TRBJ1-2; a possible D gene is TRBD1 (5 bases). V dropped 5 bases and J dropped 7 bases, with 8 bases sitting between them. CDR3 length: 11 residues. Here the CDR3 DNA reads TGTGCCAGCAGTCTAAGGGGTGGCTACACCTTC. Its protein is CASSLRGGYTF.

This chain links TRBV10-3 with TRBJ2-7; 13 bases match TRBD2. Germline V lookup: CDR1 ENHRY, CDR2 SYGVKD. The CDR3 contains 14 residues. J lost 10 bases, V lost 3 bases, and 6 bases had no gene match. DNA of the CDR3: TGTGCCATCAGTGAAAGGGGGACTAGCGGGGAACAGTACTTC. This gives the protein CAISERGTSGEQYF.

This chain links TRBV5-6 with TRBJ1-3, with a possible D match to TRBD1 (5 bases). From germline, CDR1 is SGHDT and CDR2 YYEEEE. The CDR3 is made up of 13 amino acids. Trimming stripped 0 bases from V and 8 bases from J, with 9 bases between. The CDR3 region has the DNA TGTGCCAGCAGCTTGGATAAGGGGTACACCATATATTTT. It yields the protein CASSLDKGYTIYF.

The gene calls are TRBV28 and TRBJ1-5; 8 bases line up with TRBD1. This CDR3 has 14 residues. Germline V gives CDR1 MDHEN, CDR2 SYDVKM. V gave up 8 bases and J gave up 7 bases; unmatched junction bases: 10. CDR3 region: CASVRQGMKQPQHF. Here the CDR3 DNA reads TGTGCCAGCGTGAGACAGGGGATGAAACAGCCCCAGCATTTT. Using reference TRBV28 and TRBJ1-5 for the parts outside the CDR3, the full variable domain is DVKVTQSSRYLVKRTGEKVFLECVQDMDHENMFWYRQDPGLGLRLIYFSYDVKMKEKGDIPEGYSVSREKKERFSLILESASTNQTSMYLCASVRQGMKQPQHFGDGTRLSIL.

The V call is TRBV5-4, the J call TRBJ2-2, with 12 bases fitting TRBD2. J gave up 5 bases and V 2 bases, and 4 bases lay outside the gene matches. This CDR3 comprises 16 residues. Germline-derived CDR1 and CDR2 are SGHNT and YYREEE (reference sequence). The CDR3, as DNA: TGTGCCAGCAGCTTAGGACTAGCGGGAATTACCGGGGAGCTGTTTTTT. Its protein is CASSLGLAGITGELFF.

V usage is TRBV5-4 and J usage is TRBJ2-1; D possibly corresponds to TRBD2 (6 bases). Per germline, CDR1 SGHNT and CDR2 YYREEE (reference sequence). Trimming took 0 bases from V and 7 from J, leaving 8 bases between them. The CDR3 runs 13 residues. For the CDR3, the DNA is TGTGCCAGCAGCTTGGCGGGGAGGAATGAGCAGTTCTTC. Translation gives CASSLAGRNEQFF.

About this clone itself: The same CDR3 also results from other DNA sequences found in this sample. The gene calls are TRBV6-5 and TRBJ2-2; maybe TRBD2 (5 bases). The CDR3 covers 15 residues. CDR1 MNHEY and CDR2 SVGAGI come from the germline V gene. Trimming removed 0 bases from V and 2 bases from J, with 7 bases in between. The CDR3 nucleotides are TGTGCCAGCAGTTACTCGAGGGTAAACACCGGGGAGCTGTTTTTT. Translating it yields CASSYSRVNTGELFF.

V usage is TRBV5-1 and J usage is TRBJ2-1; TRBD2 might be the D (6 bases). Trimming took off 3 bases at V and 3 bases at J, with 25 bases between the two ends. The CDR3 runs to 19 residues. CDR1 SGHRS and CDR2 YFSETQ come from the germline V gene. CDR3 DNA sequence: TGCGCCAGCAGCTGGCCTGGGCACGGGGACGGGGGTAACTACAATGAGCAGTTCTTC. Its translation: CASSWPGHGDGGNYNEQFF.

The genes are TRBV5-1 and TRBJ2-1; 7 nucleotides align to TRBD2. The CDR3 totals 15 residues. Germline V gene sequence: CDR1 SGHRS, CDR2 YFSETQ. Unmatched junction bases numbered 4, after V lost 0 bases and J lost 4 bases. The chain's CDR3 is CASSLVPAGYNEQFF. CDR3 nucleotides: TGCGCCAGCAGCTTGGTCCCAGCGGGATACAATGAGCAGTTCTTC.

The DNA of the CDR3 is TGTGCCAGCAGCTTTAGGACAGGGTATTCACCCCTCCACTTT. Protein product: CASSFRTGYSPLHF. The chain has TRBV5-6 and TRBJ1-6; 8 bases align to TRBD1. Germline V gene data show CDR1 as SGHDT and CDR2 as YYEEEE. With V trimmed by 2 bases and J by 8 bases, 3 bases remained unmatched. The CDR3 consists of 14 residues.